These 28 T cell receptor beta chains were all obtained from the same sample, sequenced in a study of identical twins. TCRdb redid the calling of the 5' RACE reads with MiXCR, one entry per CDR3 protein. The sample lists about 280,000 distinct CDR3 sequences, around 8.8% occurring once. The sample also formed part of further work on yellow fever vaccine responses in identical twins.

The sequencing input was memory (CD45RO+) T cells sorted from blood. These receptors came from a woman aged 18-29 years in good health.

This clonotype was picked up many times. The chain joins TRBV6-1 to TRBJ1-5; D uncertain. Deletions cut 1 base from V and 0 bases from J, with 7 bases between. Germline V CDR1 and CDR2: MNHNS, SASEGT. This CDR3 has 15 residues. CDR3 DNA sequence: TGTGCCAGCAGTGAAGAGGTCTATAGCAATCAGCCCCAGCATTTT. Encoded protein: CASSEEVYSNQPQHF.

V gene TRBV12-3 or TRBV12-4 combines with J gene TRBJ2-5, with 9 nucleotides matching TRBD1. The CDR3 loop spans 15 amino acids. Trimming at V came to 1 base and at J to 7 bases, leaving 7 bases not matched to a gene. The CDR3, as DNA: TGTGCCAGCAGTTTAGGTACAGGGGGCTTGGGGACCCAGTACTTC. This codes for CASSLGTGGLGTQYF.

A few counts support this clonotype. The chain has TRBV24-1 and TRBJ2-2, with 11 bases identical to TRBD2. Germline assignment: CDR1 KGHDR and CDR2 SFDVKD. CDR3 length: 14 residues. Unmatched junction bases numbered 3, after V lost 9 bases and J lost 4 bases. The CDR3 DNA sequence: TGTGCCACCCAAACTAGCGGGAGCACCGGGGAGCTGTTTTTT. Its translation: CATQTSGSTGELFF.

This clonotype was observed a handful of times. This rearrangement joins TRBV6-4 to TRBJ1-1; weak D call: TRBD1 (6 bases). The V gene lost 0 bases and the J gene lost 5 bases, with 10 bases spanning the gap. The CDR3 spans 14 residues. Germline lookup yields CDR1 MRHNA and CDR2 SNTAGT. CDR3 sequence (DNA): TGTGCCAGCAGTGACTCCAGGGGAGGAACTGAAGCTTTCTTT. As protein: CASSDSRGGTEAFF.

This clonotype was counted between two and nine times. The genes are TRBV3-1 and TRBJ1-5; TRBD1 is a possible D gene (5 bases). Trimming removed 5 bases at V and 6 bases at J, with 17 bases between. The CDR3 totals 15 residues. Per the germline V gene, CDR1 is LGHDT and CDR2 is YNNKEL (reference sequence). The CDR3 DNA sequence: TGTGCCAGCAGCTCTGGGGCAGGGCACTTTCAGCCCCAGCATTTT. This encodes CASSSGAGHFQPQHF.

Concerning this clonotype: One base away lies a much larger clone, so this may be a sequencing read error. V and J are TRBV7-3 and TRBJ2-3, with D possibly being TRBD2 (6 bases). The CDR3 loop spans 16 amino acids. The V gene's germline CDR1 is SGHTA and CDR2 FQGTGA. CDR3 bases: TGTGCCCGCAGCCCCCAACCGGCGGGGCTAACAGATACGCAGTATTTT. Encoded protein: CARSPQPAGLTDTQYF.

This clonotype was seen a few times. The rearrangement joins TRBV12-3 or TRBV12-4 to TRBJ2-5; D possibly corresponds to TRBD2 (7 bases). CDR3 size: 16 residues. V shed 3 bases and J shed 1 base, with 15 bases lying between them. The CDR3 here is CASSLQAGAVQETQYF. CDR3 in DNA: TGTGCCAGCAGTTTGCAGGCGGGGGCCGTCCAAGAGACCCAGTACTTC.

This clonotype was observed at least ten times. CDR3 DNA sequence: TGTGCCAGCGCGGAGGTACCGGATACGCAGTATTTT. It encodes CASAEVPDTQYF. The chain links TRBV12-3 or TRBV12-4 to TRBJ2-3, with a possible D match to TRBD2 (5 bases). The CDR3 is 12 amino acids. Trimming removed 8 bases from V and 6 bases from J, with 12 bases in between.

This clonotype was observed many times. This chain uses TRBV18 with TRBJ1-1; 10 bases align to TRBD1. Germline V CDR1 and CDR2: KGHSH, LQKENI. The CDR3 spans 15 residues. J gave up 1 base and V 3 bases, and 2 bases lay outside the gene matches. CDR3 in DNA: TGTGCCAGCTCACCGGACAGGGGGGCGAACACTGAAGCTTTCTTT. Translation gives CASSPDRGANTEAFF.

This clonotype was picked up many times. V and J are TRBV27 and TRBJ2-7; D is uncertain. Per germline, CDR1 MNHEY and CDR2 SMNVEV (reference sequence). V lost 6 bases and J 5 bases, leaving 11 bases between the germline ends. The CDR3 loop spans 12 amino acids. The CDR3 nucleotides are TGTGCCAGCAGGCCCCCGGACGACGAGCAGTACGTC. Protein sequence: CASRPPDDEQYV.

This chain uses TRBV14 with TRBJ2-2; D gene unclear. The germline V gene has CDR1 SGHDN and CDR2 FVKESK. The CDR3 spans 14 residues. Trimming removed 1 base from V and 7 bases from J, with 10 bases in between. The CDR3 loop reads CASSQVTPSGELFF. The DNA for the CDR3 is TGTGCCAGCAGCCAAGTTACTCCCAGCGGGGAGCTGTTTTTT. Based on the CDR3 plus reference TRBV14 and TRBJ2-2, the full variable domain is EAGVTQFPSHSVIEKGQTVTLRCDPISGHDNLYWYRRVMGKEIKFLLHFVKESKQDESGMPNNRFLAERTGGTYSTLKVQPAELEDSGVYFCASSQVTPSGELFFGEGSRLTVL.

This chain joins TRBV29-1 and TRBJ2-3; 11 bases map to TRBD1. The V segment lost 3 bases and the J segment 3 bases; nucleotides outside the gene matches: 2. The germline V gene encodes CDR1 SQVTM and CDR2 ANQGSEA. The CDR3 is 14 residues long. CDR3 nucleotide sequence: TGCAGCGTTGAGGGACAGGGGGTAACAGATACGCAGTATTTT. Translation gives CSVEGQGVTDTQYF.

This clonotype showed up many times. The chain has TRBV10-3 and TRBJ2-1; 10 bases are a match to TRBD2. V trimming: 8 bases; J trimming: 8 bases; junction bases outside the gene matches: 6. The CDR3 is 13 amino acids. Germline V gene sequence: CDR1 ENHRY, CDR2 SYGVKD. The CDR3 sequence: CAISAGGGYEQFF. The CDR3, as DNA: TGTGCCATCTCAGCGGGAGGGGGGTATGAGCAGTTCTTC.

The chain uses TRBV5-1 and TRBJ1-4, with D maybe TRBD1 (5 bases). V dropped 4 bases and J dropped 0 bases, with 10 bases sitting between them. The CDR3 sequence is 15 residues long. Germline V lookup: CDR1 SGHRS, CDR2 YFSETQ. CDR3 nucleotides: TGCGCCAGCAGCGCGGGGGGAGCAACTAATGAAAAACTGTTTTTT. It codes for CASSAGGATNEKLFF.

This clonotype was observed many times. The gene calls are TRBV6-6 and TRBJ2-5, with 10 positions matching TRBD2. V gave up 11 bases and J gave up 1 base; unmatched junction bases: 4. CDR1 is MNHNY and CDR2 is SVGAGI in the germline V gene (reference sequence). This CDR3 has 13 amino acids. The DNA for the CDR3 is TGTGCCGGGGCTAGCGGGAGCCAAGAGACCCAGTACTTC. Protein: CAGASGSQETQYF.

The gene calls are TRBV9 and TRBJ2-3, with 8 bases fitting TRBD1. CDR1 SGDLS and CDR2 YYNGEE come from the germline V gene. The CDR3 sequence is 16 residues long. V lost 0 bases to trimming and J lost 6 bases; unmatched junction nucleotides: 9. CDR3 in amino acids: CASSVAPGTGGDTQYF. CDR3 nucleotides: TGTGCCAGCAGCGTAGCACCCGGGACAGGCGGGGATACGCAGTATTTT.

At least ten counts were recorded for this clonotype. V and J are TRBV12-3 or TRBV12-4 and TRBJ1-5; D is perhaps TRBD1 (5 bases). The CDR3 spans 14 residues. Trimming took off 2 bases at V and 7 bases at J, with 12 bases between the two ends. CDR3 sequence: CASSLTQGAQPQHF. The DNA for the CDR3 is TGTGCCAGCAGTTTAACGCAGGGCGCCCAGCCCCAGCATTTT.

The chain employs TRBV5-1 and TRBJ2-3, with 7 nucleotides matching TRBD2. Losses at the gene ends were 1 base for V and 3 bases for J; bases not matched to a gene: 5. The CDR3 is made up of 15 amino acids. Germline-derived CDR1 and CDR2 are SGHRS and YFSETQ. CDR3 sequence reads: CASSLMTSSTDTQYF. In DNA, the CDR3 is TGCGCCAGCAGCTTGATGACTAGCAGTACAGATACGCAGTATTTT.

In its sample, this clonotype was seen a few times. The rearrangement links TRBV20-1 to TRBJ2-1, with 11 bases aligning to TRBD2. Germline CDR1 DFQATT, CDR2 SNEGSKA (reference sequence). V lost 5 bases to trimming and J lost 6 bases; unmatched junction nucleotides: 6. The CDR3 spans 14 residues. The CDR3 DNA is TGCAGTGCTCCGACTAGCGGGGTCCGCAATGAGCAGTTCTTC. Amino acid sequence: CSAPTSGVRNEQFF.

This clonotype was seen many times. The CDR3 coding sequence is TGTGCCAGCAGTTACAATACCGGGGGGCCCCAGCATTTT. It translates to CASSYNTGGPQHF. This sequence joins TRBV6-6 and TRBJ1-5; weak D call: TRBD1 (5 bases). V lost 2 bases and J lost 9, with 11 bases in between. The germline V gene encodes CDR1 MNHNY and CDR2 SVGAGI (reference sequence). CDR3 length equals 13 residues.

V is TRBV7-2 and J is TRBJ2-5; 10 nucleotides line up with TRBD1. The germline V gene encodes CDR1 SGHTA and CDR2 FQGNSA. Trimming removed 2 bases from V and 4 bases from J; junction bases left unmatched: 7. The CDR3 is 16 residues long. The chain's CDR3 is CASSLRGGQGGETQYF. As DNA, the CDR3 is TGTGCCAGCAGCTTAAGGGGAGGACAGGGGGGAGAGACCCAGTACTTC.

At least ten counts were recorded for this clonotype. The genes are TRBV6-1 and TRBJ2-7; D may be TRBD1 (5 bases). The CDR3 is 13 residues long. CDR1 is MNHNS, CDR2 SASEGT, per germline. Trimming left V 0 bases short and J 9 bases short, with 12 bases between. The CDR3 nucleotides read TGTGCCAGCAGTGAAGCGCGTGGGGCCGGGCAGTACGTC. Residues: CASSEARGAGQYV.

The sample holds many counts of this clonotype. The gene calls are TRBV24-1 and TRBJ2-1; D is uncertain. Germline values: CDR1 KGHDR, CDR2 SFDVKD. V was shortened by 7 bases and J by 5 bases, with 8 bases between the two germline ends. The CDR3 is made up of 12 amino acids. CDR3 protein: CATSQRHNEQFF. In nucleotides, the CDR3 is TGTGCCACCAGCCAAAGACACAATGAGCAGTTCTTC.

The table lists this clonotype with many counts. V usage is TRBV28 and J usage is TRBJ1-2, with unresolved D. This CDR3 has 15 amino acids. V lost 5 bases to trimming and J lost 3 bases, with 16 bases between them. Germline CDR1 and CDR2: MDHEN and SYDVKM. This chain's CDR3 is CASSHRTGGHYGYTF. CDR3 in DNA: TGTGCCAGCAGTCATAGGACCGGAGGGCACTATGGCTACACCTTC.

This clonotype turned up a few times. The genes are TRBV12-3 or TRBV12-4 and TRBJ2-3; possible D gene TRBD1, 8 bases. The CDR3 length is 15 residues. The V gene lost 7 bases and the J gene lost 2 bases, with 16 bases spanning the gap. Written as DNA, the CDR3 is TGTGCCAGCAACTCACAGGGGGGGGCCACAGATACGCAGTATTTT. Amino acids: CASNSQGGATDTQYF.

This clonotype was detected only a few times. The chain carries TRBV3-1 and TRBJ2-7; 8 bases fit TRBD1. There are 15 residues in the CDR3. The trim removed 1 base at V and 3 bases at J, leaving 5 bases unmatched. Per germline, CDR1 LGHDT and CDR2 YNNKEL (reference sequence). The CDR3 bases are TGTGCCAGCAGCCAAGGATCCGGGACAGGCTACGAGCAGTACTTC. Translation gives CASSQGSGTGYEQYF.

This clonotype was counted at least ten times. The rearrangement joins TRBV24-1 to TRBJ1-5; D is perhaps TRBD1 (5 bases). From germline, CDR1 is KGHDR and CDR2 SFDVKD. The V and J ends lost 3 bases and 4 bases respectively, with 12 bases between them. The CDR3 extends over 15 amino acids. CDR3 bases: TGTGCCACCAGTGATAGCGGGGGTAAGAATCAGCCCCAGCATTTT. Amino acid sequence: CATSDSGGKNQPQHF.

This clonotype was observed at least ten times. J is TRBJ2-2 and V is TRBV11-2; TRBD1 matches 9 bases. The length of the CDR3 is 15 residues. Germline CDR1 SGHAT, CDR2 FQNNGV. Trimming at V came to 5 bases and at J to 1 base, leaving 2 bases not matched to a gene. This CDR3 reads CASSRQGENTGELFF. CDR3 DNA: TGTGCCAGCAGCCGACAGGGGGAGAACACCGGGGAGCTGTTTTTT.